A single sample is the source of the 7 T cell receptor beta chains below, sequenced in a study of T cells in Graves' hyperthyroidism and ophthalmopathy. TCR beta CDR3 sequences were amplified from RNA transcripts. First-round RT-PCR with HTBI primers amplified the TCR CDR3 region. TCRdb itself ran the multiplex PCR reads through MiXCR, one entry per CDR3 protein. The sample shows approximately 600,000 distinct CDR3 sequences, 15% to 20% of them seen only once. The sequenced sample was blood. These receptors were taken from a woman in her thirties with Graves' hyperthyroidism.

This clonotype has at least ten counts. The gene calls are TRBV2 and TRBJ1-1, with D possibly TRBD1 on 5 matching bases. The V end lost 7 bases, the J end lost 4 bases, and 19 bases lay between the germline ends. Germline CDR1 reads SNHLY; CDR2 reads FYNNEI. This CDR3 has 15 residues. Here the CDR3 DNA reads TGTGCCAGCAAGTATAACACGGCGGGGGGCACTGAAGCTTTCTTT. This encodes CASKYNTAGGTEAFF.

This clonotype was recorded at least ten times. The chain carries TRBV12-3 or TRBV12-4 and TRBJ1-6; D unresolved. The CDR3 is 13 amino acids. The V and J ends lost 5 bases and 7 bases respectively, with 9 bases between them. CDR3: CASSANSNSPLHF. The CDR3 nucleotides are TGTGCCAGCAGTGCCAATTCGAATTCACCCCTCCACTTT.

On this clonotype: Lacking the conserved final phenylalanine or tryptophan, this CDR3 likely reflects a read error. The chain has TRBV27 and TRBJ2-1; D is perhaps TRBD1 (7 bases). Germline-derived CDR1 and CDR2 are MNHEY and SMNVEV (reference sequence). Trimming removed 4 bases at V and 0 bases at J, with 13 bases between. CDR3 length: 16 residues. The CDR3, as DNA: TGTGCCAGCAGTTCATCGCGGGACAGCTCCTACAATGAGCAGTTCCTC. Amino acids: CASSSSRDSSYNEQFL.

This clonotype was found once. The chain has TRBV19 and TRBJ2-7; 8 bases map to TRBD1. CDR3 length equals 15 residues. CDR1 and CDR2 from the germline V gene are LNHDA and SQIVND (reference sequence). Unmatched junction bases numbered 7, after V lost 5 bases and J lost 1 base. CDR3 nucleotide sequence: TGTGCCAGTAGTTTCGGGACAGGTTATTCCTACGAGCAGTACTTC. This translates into CASSFGTGYSYEQYF.

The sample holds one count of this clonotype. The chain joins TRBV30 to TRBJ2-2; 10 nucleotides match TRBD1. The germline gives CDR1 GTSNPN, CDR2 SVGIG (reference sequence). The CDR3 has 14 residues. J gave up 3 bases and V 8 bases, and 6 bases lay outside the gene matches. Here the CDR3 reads CAHRDRGYTGELFF. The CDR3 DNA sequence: TGTGCCCACCGGGACAGGGGATACACCGGGGAGCTGTTTTTT.

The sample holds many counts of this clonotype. The CDR3 region has the DNA TGTGCCAGCAGTTTAGGGGGGCGCGACCAGCATTTT. It encodes CASSLGGRDQHF. The chain has TRBV28 and TRBJ1-5; D possibly corresponds to TRBD1 (6 bases). V lost 2 bases to trimming and J lost 12 bases, with 11 bases between them. From germline, CDR1 is MDHEN and CDR2 SYDVKM. CDR3 size: 12 residues.

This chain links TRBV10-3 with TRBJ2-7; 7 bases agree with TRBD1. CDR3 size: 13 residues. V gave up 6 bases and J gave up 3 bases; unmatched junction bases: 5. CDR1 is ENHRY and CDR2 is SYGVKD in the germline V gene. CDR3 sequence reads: CAIRPGQYYEQYF. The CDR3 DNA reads TGTGCCATCAGACCGGGACAGTACTACGAGCAGTACTTC.